The clone carrying this T cell receptor (beta chain) occurred a few times. The data stem from a study of blood T cell repertoires in COVID-19. Study-level information: Sites in the United States, Italy and Spain provided acute and convalescent COVID-19 samples.

The CDR3 sequence is 15 residues long. The V segment lost 6 bases and the J segment 7 bases; nucleotides outside the gene matches: 9. Germline CDR1 and CDR2: SGHVS and FQNEAQ. The data were produced by immunoSEQ multiplex PCR, yet TCRdb's version contains in-frame clones alone and is incomplete. The sample records approximately 160,000 clones, 70% to 80% being singletons. The chain uses TRBV7-8 and TRBJ1-5; 10 nucleotides align to TRBD1. Specimen: peripheral blood. The sequence derives from a man between 60 and 70 years old with acute or convalescent COVID-19. As DNA, the CDR3 is TGTGCCAGCAGACTCGGACAGGGGGTTCAACAGCCCCAGCATTTT. Its translation: CASRLGQGVQQPQHF.